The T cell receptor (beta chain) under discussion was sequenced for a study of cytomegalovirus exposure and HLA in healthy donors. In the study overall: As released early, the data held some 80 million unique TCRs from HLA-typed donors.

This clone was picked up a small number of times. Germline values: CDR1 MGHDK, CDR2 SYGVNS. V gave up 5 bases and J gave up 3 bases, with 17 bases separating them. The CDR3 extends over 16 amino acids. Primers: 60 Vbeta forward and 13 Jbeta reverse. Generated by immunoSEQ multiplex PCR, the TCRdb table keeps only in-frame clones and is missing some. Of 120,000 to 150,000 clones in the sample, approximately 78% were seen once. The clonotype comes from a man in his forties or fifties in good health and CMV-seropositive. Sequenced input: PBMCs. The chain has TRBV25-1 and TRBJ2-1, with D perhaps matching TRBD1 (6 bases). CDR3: CASSTPTGSYYNEQFF. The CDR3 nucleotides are TGTGCCAGCAGTACCCCGACAGGTTCCTACTACAATGAGCAGTTCTTC.